The 19 T cell receptor beta chains presented below share a single source sample, sequenced in a study of blood T cell repertoires in COVID-19. Sequenced by immunoSEQ multiplex PCR; TCRdb stores in-frame clones only, minus some. Here the sample spans about 170,000 clones, around four fifths being singletons. Sequenced sample: PBMCs or T cells enriched from blood (not recorded which). Every receptor here comes from a woman in her forties or fifties who had recovered from COVID-19.

This rearrangement joins TRBV30 to TRBJ1-1; 8 positions match TRBD1. The CDR3 loop spans 12 amino acids. Germline lookup yields CDR1 GTSNPN and CDR2 SVGIG (reference sequence). Trimming took 4 bases from V and 5 from J; bases not matched to a gene: 3. CDR3 sequence: CAWNRGVTEAFF. DNA for the CDR3: TGTGCCTGGAACAGGGGGGTGACTGAAGCTTTCTTT.

This chain uses TRBV28 with TRBJ1-5, with TRBD1 identical over 7 bases. Trimming removed 3 bases from V and 4 bases from J; junction bases left unmatched: 9. This CDR3 region has 16 residues. The germline gives CDR1 MDHEN, CDR2 SYDVKM. The CDR3 DNA is TGTGCCAGCAGTTTGTATTCCTGGGACAGTAATCAGCCCCAGCATTTT. Translating gives CASSLYSWDSNQPQHF.

V gene TRBV27 combines with J gene TRBJ2-7; tentative D call: TRBD2 (6 bases). Germline values: CDR1 MNHEY, CDR2 SMNVEV (reference sequence). The CDR3 is made up of 14 amino acids. V was pared by 4 bases and J by 1 base, with 11 bases between. CDR3 nucleotide sequence: TGTGCCAGCAGTTCGCTAGCGTCTTCCTACGAGCAGTACGTC. Amino acid sequence: CASSSLASSYEQYV.

The chain combines TRBV11-2 with TRBJ1-2; D may be TRBD1 (5 bases). V was clipped by 5 bases and J by 7 bases, with 17 bases between them. Germline loops: CDR1 SGHAT, CDR2 FQNNGV. The CDR3 runs to 14 residues. For the CDR3, the DNA is TGTGCCAGCAGCCCTCCCTGGGGCGCTGGTGGCTACACCTTC. Its protein is CASSPPWGAGGYTF.

The chain joins TRBV3-1 (or the pseudogene TRBV3-2) to TRBJ1-1; D gene ambiguous. In germline, CDR1 is LGHDT, CDR2 YNNKEL (reference sequence). This CDR3 spans 14 amino acids. V lost 1 base and J 1 base, leaving 7 bases between the germline ends. The CDR3 reads CASSQGYRNTEAFF. Here the CDR3 DNA reads TGTGCCAGCAGCCAAGGGTACAGGAACACTGAAGCTTTCTTT.

J is TRBJ1-1 and V is TRBV7-9; 10 bases are a match to TRBD1. Losses at the gene ends were 4 bases for V and 3 bases for J; bases not matched to a gene: 8. The CDR3 covers 16 residues. The germline gives CDR1 SEHNR, CDR2 FQNEAQ (reference sequence). The CDR3 coding sequence is TGTGCCAGCAGCTCTGGGACAGGGGTTAGGTACACTGAAGCTTTCTTT. Translating gives CASSSGTGVRYTEAFF.

This clone has just one count. The J gene is TRBJ2-1, the V gene TRBV30; D unclear. V was trimmed by 2 bases and J by 9 bases, leaving 8 bases between them. The germline CDR1 and CDR2 sequences are GTSNPN and SVGIG (reference sequence). The CDR3 is 11 amino acids. CDR3 in DNA: TGTGCCTGGAGTCGCGATTCTGAGCAGTTCTTC. This codes for CAWSRDSEQFF.

The chain carries TRBV5-5 and TRBJ1-2; D gene uncertain. V was clipped by 1 base and J by 12 bases, with 13 bases between them. This CDR3 comprises 12 residues. Germline V CDR1 and CDR2: SGHKS, YYEKEE (reference sequence). CDR3 DNA: TGTGCCAGCAGCTTGTCCGGGAGCGGCCACACCTTC. It is translated as CASSLSGSGHTF. Together with reference TRBV5-5 and TRBJ1-2, the CDR3 gives the full variable domain: DAGVTQSPTHLIKTRGQQVTLRCSPISGHKSVSWYQQVLGQGPQFIFQYYEKEERGRGNFPDRFSARQFPNYSSELNVNALLLGDSALYLCASSLSGSGHTFGSGTRLTVV.

The V call is TRBV5-4, the J call TRBJ1-1; TRBD1 might be the D (6 bases). Trimming pared 0 bases from V and 3 bases from J, leaving 9 bases between. The CDR3 is 14 amino acids. Germline V gene lookup returns CDR1 SGHNT and CDR2 YYREEE (reference sequence). CDR3 bases: TGTGCCAGCAGCTTGGCACAGGGATACACTGAAGCTTTCTTT. Its protein product is CASSLAQGYTEAFF.

The chain is built from TRBV7-9 and TRBJ1-1; 9 bases map to TRBD1. Germline V CDR1 and CDR2: SEHNR, FQNEAQ (reference sequence). Trimming took 5 bases from V and 8 from J; bases not matched to a gene: 6. The CDR3 has 13 residues. The CDR3 sequence: CASSGQTGGEAFF. As DNA, the CDR3 is TGTGCCAGCAGCGGACAGACAGGGGGGGAAGCTTTCTTT.

The chain employs TRBV6-1 and TRBJ1-1; perhaps TRBD1 as D (5 bases). Trimming took 3 bases from V and 3 from J, leaving 14 bases between them. The CDR3 covers 15 residues. Germline V gives CDR1 MNHNS, CDR2 SASEGT. This CDR3 is CASSDREGSYTEAFF. The CDR3 nucleotides are TGTGCCAGCAGTGACAGGGAGGGGTCGTACACTGAAGCTTTCTTT.

This clone has only a few counts. V is TRBV28 and J is TRBJ2-3, with 8 bases lining up with TRBD1. The germline V gene has CDR1 MDHEN and CDR2 SYDVKM. The CDR3 has 15 residues. With 3 bases clipped from V and 3 bases from J, the junction kept 5 bases outside the gene matches. The CDR3 sequence is CASSFSGGLTDTQYF. The CDR3 region has the DNA TGTGCCAGCAGTTTTTCAGGGGGCTTGACAGATACGCAGTATTTT.

This sequence joins TRBV3-1 (or the pseudogene TRBV3-2) and TRBJ2-1; TRBD2 might be the D (6 bases). The V end lost 4 bases, the J end lost 5 bases, and 9 bases lay between the germline ends. The V gene's germline CDR1 is LGHDT and CDR2 YNNKEL (reference sequence). This CDR3 is built from 13 residues. The CDR3 coding sequence is TGTGCCAGCAGCCGCGGGGAAAACAATGAGCAGTTCTTC. As protein: CASSRGENNEQFF.

This chain joins TRBV24-1 and TRBJ2-3, with 8 bases fitting TRBD2. The CDR3 is 15 amino acids. The germline gives CDR1 KGHDR, CDR2 SFDVKD. V shed 7 bases and J 1 base; nucleotides not matched to a gene: 6. In nucleotides, the CDR3 is TGTGCCACCAGCCGGGAGGGGGACCGCACAGATACGCAGTATTTT. This codes for CATSREGDRTDTQYF.

J is TRBJ2-3 and V is TRBV5-1; possible D gene TRBD1, 5 bases. The V and J ends lost 1 base and 3 bases respectively, with 9 bases between them. The germline V gene has CDR1 SGHRS and CDR2 YFSETQ. The CDR3 consists of 14 residues. CDR3 loop: CASSLQGRTDTQYF. As DNA, the CDR3 is TGCGCCAGCAGCTTGCAGGGAAGGACAGATACGCAGTATTTT. The entire variable domain, with the rest obtained from reference TRBV5-1 and TRBJ2-3, is as follows: KAGVTQTPRYLIKTRGQQVTLSCSPISGHRSVSWYQQTPGQGLQFLFEYFSETQRNKGNFPGRFSGRQFSNSRSEMNVSTLELGDSALYLCASSLQGRTDTQYFGPGTRLTVL.

The J gene is TRBJ2-3, the V gene TRBV7-2; 8 positions match TRBD1. CDR1 is SGHTA, CDR2 FQGNSA, per germline. V lost 3 bases and J lost 5; bases outside the gene matches: 1. The CDR3 consists of 13 residues. The CDR3 DNA reads TGTGCCAGCAGCTTTGGACAGGGAGATACGCAGTATTTT. Translation gives CASSFGQGDTQYF.

The chain carries TRBV9 and TRBJ2-5; TRBD1 is a possible D gene (6 bases). The V end lost 0 bases, the J end lost 5 bases, and 11 bases lay between the germline ends. Germline assignment: CDR1 SGDLS and CDR2 YYNGEE. The length of the CDR3 is 14 residues. CDR3 residues: CASSVAQGLETQYF. The CDR3 DNA reads TGTGCCAGCAGCGTAGCTCAGGGGTTGGAGACCCAGTACTTC.

The rearrangement uses TRBV27 and TRBJ1-6; D is undetermined. CDR1 is MNHEY and CDR2 is SMNVEV in the germline V gene (reference sequence). Trimming removed 5 bases from V and 7 bases from J, with 15 bases in between. The CDR3 covers 15 residues. Written as DNA, the CDR3 is TGTGCCAGCAGTCCGCGGGTCGGGGTCAATTCACCCCTCCACTTT. Protein sequence: CASSPRVGVNSPLHF.

CDR3 amino acids: CASSLSTGANTGELFF. For the CDR3, the DNA is TGCGCCAGCAGCTTATCCACAGGGGCGAACACCGGGGAGCTGTTTTTT. V gene TRBV5-1 combines with J gene TRBJ2-2; 7 bases map to TRBD1. This CDR3 is built from 16 residues. Per the germline V gene, CDR1 is SGHRS and CDR2 is YFSETQ. The V and J ends lost 2 bases and 0 bases, in that order; junction bases with no gene match: 4.